Presented here are 11 T cell receptor beta chains from one specimen sequenced in a study of cytomegalovirus exposure and HLA in healthy donors. Researchers ran the PCR with 60 Vbeta and 13 Jbeta primers. Assay used: immunoSEQ multiplex PCR; TCRdb lists only in-frame clones, some missing. The sample includes about 130,000 clones, 66% of them seen just once. Sequencing input: PBMCs. These receptors all come from a human donor in good health.

The rearrangement links TRBV6-5 to TRBJ2-7; 8 nucleotides match TRBD1. The CDR3 has 14 residues. Germline values: CDR1 MNHEY, CDR2 SVGAGI. V shed 6 bases, J shed 5 bases, and the junction held 9 bases outside the gene matches. CDR3: CASSYPTGGDEQYF. DNA for the CDR3: TGTGCCAGCAGCTACCCCACAGGGGGTGACGAGCAGTACTTC.

The J gene is TRBJ1-1, the V gene TRBV12-5, with D possibly TRBD1 on 5 matching bases. The CDR3 runs to 14 residues. Trimming cost V 9 bases and J 4 bases, with 18 bases left between them. The germline V gene has CDR1 LGHNT and CDR2 FRNRAP. This CDR3 is CARGGDPWATEAFF. CDR3 in DNA: TGTGCTAGGGGGGGGGACCCATGGGCCACTGAAGCTTTCTTT. Complete variable domain (other parts from reference TRBV12-5 and TRBJ1-1): DARVTQTPRHKVTEMGQEVTMRCQPILGHNTVFWYRQTMMQGLELLAYFRNRAPLDDSGMPKDRFSAEMPDATLATLKIQPSEPRDSAVYFCARGGDPWATEAFFGQGTRLTVV.

The chain recombines TRBV10-3 with TRBJ2-3, with TRBD2 identical over 8 bases. The CDR3 spans 13 residues. CDR1 and CDR2 (germline): ENHRY, SYGVKD. V was clipped by 3 bases and J by 5 bases; unmatched bases: 1. CDR3 sequence: CAISEREGDTQYF. CDR3 bases: TGTGCCATCAGTGAACGGGAGGGAGATACGCAGTATTTT.

The V gene is TRBV15, the J gene TRBJ2-1, with 7 positions matching TRBD2. This CDR3 contains 20 residues. From germline, CDR1 is LNHNV and CDR2 YYDKDF (reference sequence). The V segment lost 3 bases and the J segment 0 bases; nucleotides outside the gene matches: 17. The CDR3 coding sequence is TGTGCCACCAGCAGTTCAGAGTTAGCGGGCCCGAGAAGCTCCTACAATGAGCAGTTCTTC. Translated: CATSSSELAGPRSSYNEQFF.

This clone was counted a single time. This chain joins TRBV7-9 and TRBJ2-5; a possible D gene is TRBD1 (6 bases). Deletions cut 4 bases from V and 5 bases from J, with 11 bases between. CDR1 and CDR2 (germline): SEHNR, FQNEAQ (reference sequence). The CDR3 covers 13 residues. CDR3 loop: CASSSTGLETQYF. CDR3 bases: TGTGCCAGCAGCTCTACAGGGTTGGAGACCCAGTACTTC.

Only one count was recorded for this clone. The V call is TRBV7-3, the J call TRBJ2-7, with TRBD1 identical over 7 bases. The germline V gene has CDR1 SGHTA and CDR2 FQGTGA. V lost 5 bases to trimming and J lost 6 bases; unmatched junction nucleotides: 13. The CDR3 consists of 15 residues. In DNA, the CDR3 is TGTGCCAGCAGCCCAACCCCGGACAGGTGGGGCGAGCAGTACTTC. Its protein product is CASSPTPDRWGEQYF.

The chain combines TRBV6-6 with TRBJ2-2; 8 nucleotides agree with TRBD2. Germline values: CDR1 MNHNY, CDR2 SVGAGI (reference sequence). The CDR3 has 16 residues. J was trimmed by 5 bases and V by 5 bases; bases with no gene match: 10. CDR3 bases: TGTGCCAGCAGTAGGTGGACTAGCAGAGGGACCGGGGAGCTGTTTTTT. It is translated as CASSRWTSRGTGELFF.

The chain carries TRBV28 and TRBJ2-5, with TRBD2 matching 10 bases. This CDR3 is built from 18 residues. After removal of 1 base from V and 5 bases from J, the junction contained 13 bases not matched to a gene. CDR1 MDHEN and CDR2 SYDVKM come from the germline V gene. For the CDR3, the DNA is TGTGCCAGCAGTTTATATGGGCTAGCGGGAGTAGGGCAGGAGACCCAGTACTTC. Protein product: CASSLYGLAGVGQETQYF.

The chain combines TRBV5-1 with TRBJ2-5; 12 bases match TRBD1. The J segment lost 4 bases and the V segment lost 3 bases, leaving 4 bases of the junction unmatched. The germline gives CDR1 SGHRS, CDR2 YFSETQ. The CDR3 has 15 residues. The CDR3 spells CASSWGTGGAETQYF. CDR3 nucleotide sequence: TGCGCCAGCAGCTGGGGGACAGGGGGCGCAGAGACCCAGTACTTC.

This clone was counted a single time. The chain has TRBV9 and TRBJ2-3, with TRBD1 as a possible D gene (5 bases). This CDR3 has 13 amino acids. V shed 4 bases and J shed 4 bases, with 10 bases lying between them. Looked up from germline, CDR1 is SGDLS and CDR2 is YYNGEE. Here the CDR3 DNA reads TGTGCCAGCAGCATGGGGCTTTCAGATACGCAGTATTTT. It is translated as CASSMGLSDTQYF.

This chain joins TRBV11-1 and TRBJ2-1; the D is unclear. V shed 1 base and J shed 0 bases, with 7 bases lying between them. This CDR3 is 15 amino acids long. Germline values: CDR1 SGHAT, CDR2 FQDESV (reference sequence). The CDR3 nucleotides are TGTGCCAGCAGCTTAGAAGATAGCTCCTACAATGAGCAGTTCTTC. This gives the protein CASSLEDSSYNEQFF. The full variable domain, with the rest looked up from reference TRBV11-1 and TRBJ2-1, is EAEVAQSPRYKITEKSQAVAFWCDPISGHATLYWYRQILGQGPELLVQFQDESVVDDSQLPKDRFSAERLKGVDSTLKIQPAELGDSAMYLCASSLEDSSYNEQFFGPGTRLTVL.